A selection of T cell receptor beta chains follows, all from one sample in a study of OX40 agonist ivuxolimab in advanced cancers. Some clones are missing from TCRdb's copy, which holds only in-frame ones; the method was immunoSEQ multiplex PCR. The sample has approximately 79,000 clones, roughly 86% seen once. Sequenced material: CD4+ or CD8+ T cells sorted from blood, taken in a trial of the OX40 agonist ivuxolimab. These receptors were collected from an adult with an advanced solid tumor such as melanoma, head and neck, liver or kidney cancer. Both conserved end residues are part of each CDR3. A D gene is named only where the DNA matches it firmly. Part of the rows lack a size; the others show once, few, many or a class for expanded clones.

CDR3 length | J gene | D gene | V gene | clone size | CDR3 DNA | CDR3 protein
14 | TRBJ2-2 | TRBD2 | TRBV6-1 | . | TGTGCCGGGACGACAGCGGGGAACCCCGGGGAGCTGTTTTTT | CAGTTAGNPGELFF
14 | TRBJ1-4 | . | TRBV18 | . | TGTGCCAGCTCACCTCGGGTGCCTAATGAAAAACTGTTTTTT | CASSPRVPNEKLFF
15 | TRBJ2-3 | TRBD2 | TRBV7-2 | . | TGTGCCAGCAGCGGGGGACTAGCGGTCACAGATACGCAGTATTTT | CASSGGLAVTDTQYF
12 | TRBJ1-6 | . | TRBV28 | few | TGTGCCAGCACCTGGACCGATTCACCCCTCCACTTT | CASTWTDSPLHF
15 | TRBJ2-1 | TRBD2 | TRBV2 | . | TGTGCCAGCACCAAGCTAGCGGGGGGGCCCAATGAGCAGTTCTTC | CASTKLAGGPNEQFF
15 | TRBJ1-6 | . | TRBV11-2 | few | TGTGCCAGCAGCTCGGATCCCGTGAGGGGTTCACCCCTCCACTTT | CASSSDPVRGSPLHF
13 | TRBJ1-6 | . | TRBV9 | . | TGTGCCAGCAGCGTGGAGGGGAATTCACCCCTCCACTTT | CASSVEGNSPLHF
17 | TRBJ2-5 | TRBD2 | TRBV7-8 | . | TGTGCCAGCAGCTTAGGACTAGCGGGGGGGCAAAGAGAGACCCAGTACTTC | CASSLGLAGGQRETQYF
13 | TRBJ2-7 | . | TRBV5-4 | once | TGTGCCAGCAGCTTAAAGGGATCGGGTGAGCAGTACTTC | CASSLKGSGEQYF
11 | TRBJ2-5 | . | TRBV27 | . | TGTGCCAGCAGAAGGGGTGAGACCCAGTACTTC | CASRRGETQYF
17 | TRBJ2-3 | TRBD2 | TRBV6-1 | . | TGTGCCAGCAGTGGGTGGCTCAGCGGGGCGATCACAGATACGCAGTATTTT | CASSGWLSGAITDTQYF
15 | TRBJ1-1 | . | TRBV5-4 | . | TGTGCCAGCAGCTCGGTCAGTTACCCAAGCACTGAAGCTTTCTTT | CASSSVSYPSTEAFF
15 | TRBJ2-3 | . | TRBV18 | . | TGTGCCAGCTCACCTAGTCCGAACCCCACAGATACGCAGTATTTT | CASSPSPNPTDTQYF
13 | TRBJ2-7 | . | TRBV7-2 | . | TGTGCCAGCAGCCAATCCCCCGGTCCCGAGCAGTACTTC | CASSQSPGPEQYF
16 | TRBJ2-2 | . | TRBV7-2 | . | TGTGCCAGCAGCTTAGTTCCGGGGGCCGGGACCGGGGAGCTGTTTTTT | CASSLVPGAGTGELFF
16 | TRBJ2-1 | TRBD2 | TRBV6-4 | . | TGTGCCAGCAGTGACCCTGGACTAGCCCGATACAATGAGCAGTTCTTC | CASSDPGLARYNEQFF
14 | TRBJ1-4 | . | TRBV7-3 | . | TGTGCCAGCAGCTTACCCCGGGACAATGAAAAACTGTTTTTT | CASSLPRDNEKLFF
16 | TRBJ2-3 | TRBD1 | TRBV9 | . | TGTGCCAGCAGCGTCTCTGACAGGGTCGGCACAGATACGCAGTATTTT | CASSVSDRVGTDTQYF
13 | TRBJ1-4 | TRBD1 | TRBV30 | . | TGTGCCTCATCTCGGACAGGGCTTGAAAAACTGTTTTTT | CASSRTGLEKLFF
15 | TRBJ1-6 | TRBD1 | TRBV5-4 | few | TGTGCCAGCAGCTTAAGGACAGGGCAAGGCTCACCCCTCCACTTT | CASSLRTGQGSPLHF